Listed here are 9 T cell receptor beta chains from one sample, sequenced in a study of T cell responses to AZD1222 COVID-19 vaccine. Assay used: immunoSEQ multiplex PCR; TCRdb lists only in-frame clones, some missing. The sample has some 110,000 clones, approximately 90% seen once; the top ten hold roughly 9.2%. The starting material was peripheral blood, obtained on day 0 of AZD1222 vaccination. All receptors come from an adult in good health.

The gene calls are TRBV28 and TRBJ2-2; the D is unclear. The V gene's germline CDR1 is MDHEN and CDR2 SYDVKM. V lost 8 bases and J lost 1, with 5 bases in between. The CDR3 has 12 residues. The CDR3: CASWENTGELFF. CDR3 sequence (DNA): TGTGCCAGCTGGGAGAACACCGGGGAGCTGTTTTTT.

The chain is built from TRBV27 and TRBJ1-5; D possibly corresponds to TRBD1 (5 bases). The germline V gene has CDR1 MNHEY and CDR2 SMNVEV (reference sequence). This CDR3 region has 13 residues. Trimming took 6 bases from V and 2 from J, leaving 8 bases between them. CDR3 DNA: TGTGCCAGCAGAGCGGGACGCAATCAGCCCCAGCATTTT. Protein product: CASRAGRNQPQHF.

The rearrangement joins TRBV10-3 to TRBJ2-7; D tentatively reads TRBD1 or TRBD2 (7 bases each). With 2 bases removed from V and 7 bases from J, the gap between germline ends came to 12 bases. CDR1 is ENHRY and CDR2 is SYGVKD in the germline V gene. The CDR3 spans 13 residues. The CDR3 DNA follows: TGTGCCATCAGTGAGCAGGGGGAGGGTGAGCAGTACTTC. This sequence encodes CAISEQGEGEQYF.

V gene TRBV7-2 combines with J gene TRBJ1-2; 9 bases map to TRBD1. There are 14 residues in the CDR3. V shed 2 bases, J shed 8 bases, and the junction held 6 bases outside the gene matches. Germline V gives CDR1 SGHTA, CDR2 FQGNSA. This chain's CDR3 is CASSLIRQGDGYTF. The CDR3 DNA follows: TGTGCCAGCAGCTTAATCCGACAGGGGGACGGCTACACCTTC.

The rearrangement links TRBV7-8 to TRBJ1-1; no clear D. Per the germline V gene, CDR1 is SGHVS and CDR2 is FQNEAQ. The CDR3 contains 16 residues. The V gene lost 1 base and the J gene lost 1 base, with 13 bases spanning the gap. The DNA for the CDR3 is TGTGCCAGCAGCTTAGGAGGGATTAGTACGAACACTGAAGCTTTCTTT. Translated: CASSLGGISTNTEAFF.

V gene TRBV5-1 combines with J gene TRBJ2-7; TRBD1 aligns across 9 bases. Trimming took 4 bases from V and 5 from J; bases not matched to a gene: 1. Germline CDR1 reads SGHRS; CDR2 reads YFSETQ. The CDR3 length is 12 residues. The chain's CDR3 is CASSRTGDEQYF. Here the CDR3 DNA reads TGCGCCAGCAGCAGGACAGGGGACGAGCAGTACTTC.

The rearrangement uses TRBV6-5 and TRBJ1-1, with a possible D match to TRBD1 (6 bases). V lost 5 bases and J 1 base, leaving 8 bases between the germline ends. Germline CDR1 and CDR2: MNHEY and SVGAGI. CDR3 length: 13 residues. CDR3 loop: CASSKGENTEAFF. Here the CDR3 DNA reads TGTGCCAGCAGTAAGGGGGAGAACACTGAAGCTTTCTTT.

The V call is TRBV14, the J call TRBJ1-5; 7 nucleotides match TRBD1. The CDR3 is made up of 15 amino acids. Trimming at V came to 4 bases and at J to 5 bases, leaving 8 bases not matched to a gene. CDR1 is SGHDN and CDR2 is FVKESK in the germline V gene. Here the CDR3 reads CASSRERDSDQPQHF. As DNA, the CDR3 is TGTGCCAGCAGCCGCGAGCGGGACAGCGATCAGCCCCAGCATTTT.

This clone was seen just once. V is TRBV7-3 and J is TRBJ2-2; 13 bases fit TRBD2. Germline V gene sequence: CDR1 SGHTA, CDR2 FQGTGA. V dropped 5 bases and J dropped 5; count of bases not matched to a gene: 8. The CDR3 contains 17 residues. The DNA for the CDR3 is TGTGCCAGCAGCGTACTAGCGGGAGGGCCGGGAACCGGGGAGCTGTTTTTT. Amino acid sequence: CASSVLAGGPGTGELFF.